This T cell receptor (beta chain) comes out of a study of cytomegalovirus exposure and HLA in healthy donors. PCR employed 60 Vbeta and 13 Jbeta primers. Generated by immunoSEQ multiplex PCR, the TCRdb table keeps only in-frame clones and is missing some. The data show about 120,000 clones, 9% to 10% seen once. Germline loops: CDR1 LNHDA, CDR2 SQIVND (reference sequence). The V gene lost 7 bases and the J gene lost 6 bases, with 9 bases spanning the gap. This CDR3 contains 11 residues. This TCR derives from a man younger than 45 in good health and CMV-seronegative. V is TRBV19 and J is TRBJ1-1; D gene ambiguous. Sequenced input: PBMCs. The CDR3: CASKSFPEAFF. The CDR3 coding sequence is TGTGCCAGTAAATCGTTCCCTGAAGCTTTCTTT.